The sequence of this TCR beta chain was determined in a study of shared clonotypes between healthy human individuals. Study summary: Researchers drew samples from two women and three men aged 18 to 49. General study points: The naive CD4 repertoires of a handful of donors were compared, and approximately 5% of clonotypes were shared. Sampling used blood alone; tissue repertoires probably differ. Although depth was large, rarefaction showed that sequencing of the sorted subsets was incomplete.

In regard to this clone: The antigen is undetermined.

Trimming at V came to 6 bases and at J to 3 bases, leaving 8 bases not matched to a gene. This CDR3 region has 15 residues. Germline V gene sequence: CDR1 WSHSY, CDR2 SAAADI. The data were produced by immunoSEQ multiplex PCR, yet TCRdb's version contains in-frame clones alone and is incomplete. The sample shows roughly 1,000,000 clones, about four fifths of them seen only once. Input material: memory CD4+ T cells from PBMCs. The subset is: CD45RA-negative fraction. This rearrangement joins TRBV10-2 to TRBJ2-1, with 7 bases aligning to TRBD2. The sequence was obtained from a man aged 18 to 29 in good health. Some clones in this sample may be carry-over from other donors' samples. For the CDR3, the DNA is TGCGCCAGCAGACAAATAGCGGGCCTCTACAATGAGCAGTTCTTC. It is translated as CASRQIAGLYNEQFF.